This TCR beta chain stems from a study of blood T cell repertoires in COVID-19. As for the study in general: Whether acute or convalescent, the COVID-19 samples came from the United States, Italy and Spain. Sources were T cells, B-cell-depleted T cells, or PBMCs; the material itself was cDNA or gDNA.

Under the authors' procedure: The authors estimated nucleated cell counts from reference gene primer amplification. Repertoires were generated with immunoSEQ multiplex PCR, while TCRdb's copy carries only in-frame clones and drops some. The V and J calls and clone size come from that table; D and trimming were worked out from the DNA. The data show about 55,000 clones, with more than 70% seen just once and just under 25% held by the top ten. Germline values: CDR1 SEHNR, CDR2 FQNEAQ (reference sequence). J lost 5 bases, V lost 5 bases, and 5 bases had no gene match. The CDR3 spans 15 residues. The sample taken for sequencing was peripheral blood. This receptor was taken from a woman older than 75 with acute or convalescent COVID-19. The chain links TRBV7-9 to TRBJ2-1, with 11 bases lining up with TRBD2. CDR3 sequence: CASSPGLAANNEQFF. The CDR3, as DNA: TGTGCCAGCAGCCCGGGACTAGCGGCCAACAATGAGCAGTTCTTC.